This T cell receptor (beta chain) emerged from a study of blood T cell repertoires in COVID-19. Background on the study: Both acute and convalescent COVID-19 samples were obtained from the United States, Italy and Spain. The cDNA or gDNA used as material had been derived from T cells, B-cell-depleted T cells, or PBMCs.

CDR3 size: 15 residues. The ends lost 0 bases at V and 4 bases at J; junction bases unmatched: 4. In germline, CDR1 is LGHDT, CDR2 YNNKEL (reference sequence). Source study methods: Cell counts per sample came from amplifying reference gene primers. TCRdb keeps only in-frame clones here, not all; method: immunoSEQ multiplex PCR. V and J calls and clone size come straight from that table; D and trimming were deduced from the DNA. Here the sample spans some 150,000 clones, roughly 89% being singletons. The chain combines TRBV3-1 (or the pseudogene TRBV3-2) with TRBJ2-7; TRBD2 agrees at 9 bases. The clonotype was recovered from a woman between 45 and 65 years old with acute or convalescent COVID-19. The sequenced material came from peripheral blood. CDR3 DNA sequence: TGTGCCAGCAGCCAAGATCTAGCGGGGCCATACGAGCAGTACTTC. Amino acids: CASSQDLAGPYEQYF.